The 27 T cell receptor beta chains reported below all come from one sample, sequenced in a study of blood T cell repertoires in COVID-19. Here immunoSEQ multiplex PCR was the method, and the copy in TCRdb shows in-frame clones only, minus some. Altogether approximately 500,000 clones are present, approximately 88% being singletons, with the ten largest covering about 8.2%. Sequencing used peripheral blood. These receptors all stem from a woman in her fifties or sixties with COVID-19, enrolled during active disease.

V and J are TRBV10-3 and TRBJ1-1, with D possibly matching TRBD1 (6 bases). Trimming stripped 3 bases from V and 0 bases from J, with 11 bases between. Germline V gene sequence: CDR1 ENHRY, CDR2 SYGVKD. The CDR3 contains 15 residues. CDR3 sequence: CAISDSGQLNTEAFF. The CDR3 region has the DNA TGTGCCATCAGTGACTCCGGACAGTTGAACACTGAAGCTTTCTTT.

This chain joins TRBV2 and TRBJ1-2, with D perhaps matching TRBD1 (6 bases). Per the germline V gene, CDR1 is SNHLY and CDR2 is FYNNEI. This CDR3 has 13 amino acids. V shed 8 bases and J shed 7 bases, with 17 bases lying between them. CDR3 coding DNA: TGTGCCAGCGACACAGGGAATCTCTCTGGCTACACCTTC. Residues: CASDTGNLSGYTF.

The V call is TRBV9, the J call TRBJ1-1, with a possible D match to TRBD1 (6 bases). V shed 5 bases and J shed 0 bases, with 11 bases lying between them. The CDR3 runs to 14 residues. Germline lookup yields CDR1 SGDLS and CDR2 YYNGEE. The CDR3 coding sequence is TGTGCCAGCAGTCCAGGGGTCCTGAACACTGAAGCTTTCTTT. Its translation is CASSPGVLNTEAFF.

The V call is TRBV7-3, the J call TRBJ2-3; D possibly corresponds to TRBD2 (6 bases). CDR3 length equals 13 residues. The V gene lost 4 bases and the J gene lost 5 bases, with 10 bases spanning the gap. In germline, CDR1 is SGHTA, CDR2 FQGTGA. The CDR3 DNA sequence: TGTGCCAGCAGCTCACTGGGGGGAGATACGCAGTATTTT. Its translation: CASSSLGGDTQYF.

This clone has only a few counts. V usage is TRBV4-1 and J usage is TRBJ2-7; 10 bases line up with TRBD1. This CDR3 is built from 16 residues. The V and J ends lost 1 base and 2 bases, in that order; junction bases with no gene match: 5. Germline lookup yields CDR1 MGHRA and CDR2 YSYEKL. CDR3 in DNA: TGCGCCAGCAGCCAAGCTCCCGGACAGGGGGCCTACGAGCAGTACTTC. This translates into CASSQAPGQGAYEQYF.

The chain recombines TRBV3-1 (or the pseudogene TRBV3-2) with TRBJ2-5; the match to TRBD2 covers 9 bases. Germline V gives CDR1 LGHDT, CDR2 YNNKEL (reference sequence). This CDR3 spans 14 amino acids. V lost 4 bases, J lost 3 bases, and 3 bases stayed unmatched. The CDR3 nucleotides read TGTGCCAGCAGCCGAGCGGGGGGAAAAGAGACCCAGTACTTC. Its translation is CASSRAGGKETQYF.

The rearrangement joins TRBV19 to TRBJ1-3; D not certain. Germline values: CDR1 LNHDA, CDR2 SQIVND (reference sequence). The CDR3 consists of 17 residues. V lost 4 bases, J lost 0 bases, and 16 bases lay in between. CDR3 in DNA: TGTGCCAGTAGTACATTAGGACGGAGGCACTCTGGAAACACCATATATTTT. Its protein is CASSTLGRRHSGNTIYF.

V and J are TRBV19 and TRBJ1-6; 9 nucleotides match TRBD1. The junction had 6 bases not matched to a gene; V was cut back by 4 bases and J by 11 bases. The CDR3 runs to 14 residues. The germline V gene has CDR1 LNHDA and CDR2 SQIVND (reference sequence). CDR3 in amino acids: CASSKTGGPPPLHF. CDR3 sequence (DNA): TGTGCCAGTAGTAAAACAGGGGGCCCTCCACCCCTCCACTTT.

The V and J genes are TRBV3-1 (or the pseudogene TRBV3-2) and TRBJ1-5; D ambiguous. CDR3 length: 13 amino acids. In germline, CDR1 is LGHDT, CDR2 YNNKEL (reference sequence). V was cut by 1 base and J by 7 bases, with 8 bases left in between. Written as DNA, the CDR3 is TGTGCCAGCAGCCAAGGGGCAGAGCAGCCCCAGCATTTT. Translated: CASSQGAEQPQHF.

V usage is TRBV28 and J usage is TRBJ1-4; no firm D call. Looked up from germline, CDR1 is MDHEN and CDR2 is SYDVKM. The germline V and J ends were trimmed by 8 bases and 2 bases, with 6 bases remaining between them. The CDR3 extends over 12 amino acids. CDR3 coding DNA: TGTGCCAGCGGCCTGACTAATGAAAAACTGTTTTTT. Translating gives CASGLTNEKLFF.

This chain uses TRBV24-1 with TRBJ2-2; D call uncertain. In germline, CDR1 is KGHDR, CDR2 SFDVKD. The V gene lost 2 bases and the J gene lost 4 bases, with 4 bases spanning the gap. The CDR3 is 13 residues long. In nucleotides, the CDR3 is TGTGCCACCAGTGATTCTCCCACCGGGGAGCTGTTTTTT. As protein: CATSDSPTGELFF.

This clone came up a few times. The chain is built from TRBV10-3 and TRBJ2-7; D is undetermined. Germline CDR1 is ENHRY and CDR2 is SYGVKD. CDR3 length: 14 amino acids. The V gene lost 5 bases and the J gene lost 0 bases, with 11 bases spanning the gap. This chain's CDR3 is CAISPTLSSYEQYF. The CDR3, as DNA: TGTGCCATCAGTCCAACCCTGAGCTCCTACGAGCAGTACTTC.

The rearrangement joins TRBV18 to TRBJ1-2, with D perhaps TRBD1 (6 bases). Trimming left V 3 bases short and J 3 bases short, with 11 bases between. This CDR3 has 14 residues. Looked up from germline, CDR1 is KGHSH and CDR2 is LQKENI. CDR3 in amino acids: CASSPPTGYYGYTF. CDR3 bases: TGTGCCAGCTCACCTCCGACAGGCTACTATGGCTACACCTTC.

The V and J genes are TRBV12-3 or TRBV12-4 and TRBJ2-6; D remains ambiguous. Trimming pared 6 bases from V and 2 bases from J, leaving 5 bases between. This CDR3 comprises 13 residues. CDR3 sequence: CASRPAGANVLTF. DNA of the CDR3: TGTGCCAGCAGGCCGGCTGGGGCCAACGTCCTGACTTTC.

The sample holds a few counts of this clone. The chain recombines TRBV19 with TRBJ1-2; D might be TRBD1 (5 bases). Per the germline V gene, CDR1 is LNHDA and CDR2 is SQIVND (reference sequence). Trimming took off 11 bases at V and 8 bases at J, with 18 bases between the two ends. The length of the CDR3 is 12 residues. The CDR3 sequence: CASVANGGGYTF. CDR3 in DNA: TGTGCCTCAGTTGCTAACGGGGGGGGCTACACCTTC.

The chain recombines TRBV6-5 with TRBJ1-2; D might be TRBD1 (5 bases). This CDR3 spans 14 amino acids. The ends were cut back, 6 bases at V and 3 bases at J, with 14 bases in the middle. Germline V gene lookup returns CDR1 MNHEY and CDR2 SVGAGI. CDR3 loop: CASSGHLGDYGYTF. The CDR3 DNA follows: TGTGCCAGCAGCGGACACCTCGGCGACTATGGCTACACCTTC.

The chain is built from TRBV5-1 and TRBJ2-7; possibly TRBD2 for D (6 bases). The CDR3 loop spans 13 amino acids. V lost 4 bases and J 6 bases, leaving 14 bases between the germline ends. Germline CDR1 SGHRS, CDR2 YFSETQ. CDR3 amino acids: CASSTGGGSEQYF. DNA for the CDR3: TGCGCCAGCAGCACCGGCGGAGGGTCCGAGCAGTACTTC.

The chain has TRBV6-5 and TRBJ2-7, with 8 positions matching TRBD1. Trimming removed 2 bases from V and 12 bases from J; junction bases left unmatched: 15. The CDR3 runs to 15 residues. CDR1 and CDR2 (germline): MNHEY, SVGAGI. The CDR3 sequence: CASSYRTGQGNKLYF. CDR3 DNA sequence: TGTGCCAGCAGTTACCGTACAGGACAGGGTAACAAGCTGTACTTC.

The CDR3 coding sequence is TGCGCCAGCAGCTTGCGGACTGCTGAAGAGACCCAGTACTTC. It translates to CASSLRTAEETQYF. This chain links TRBV5-1 with TRBJ2-5, with D possibly TRBD2 on 5 matching bases. Germline V gene data show CDR1 as SGHRS and CDR2 as YFSETQ. The CDR3 consists of 14 residues. The V and J ends lost 1 base and 3 bases respectively, with 10 bases between them.

The CDR3 sequence is CASRTGVYQETQYF. CDR3 bases: TGTGCCAGCAGGACAGGGGTGTACCAAGAGACCCAGTACTTC. The rearrangement uses TRBV6-5 and TRBJ2-5; TRBD1 aligns across 8 bases. CDR3 length equals 14 residues. The germline CDR1 and CDR2 sequences are MNHEY and SVGAGI. J was trimmed by 0 bases and V by 6 bases; bases with no gene match: 3.

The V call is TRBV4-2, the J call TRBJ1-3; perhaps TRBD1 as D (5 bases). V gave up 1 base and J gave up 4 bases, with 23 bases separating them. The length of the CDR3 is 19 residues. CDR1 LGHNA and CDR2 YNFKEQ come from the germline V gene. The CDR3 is CASSQGEEGKGMRGNTIYF. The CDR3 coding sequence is TGTGCCAGCAGCCAAGGGGAGGAGGGGAAGGGAATGAGAGGAAACACCATATATTTT.

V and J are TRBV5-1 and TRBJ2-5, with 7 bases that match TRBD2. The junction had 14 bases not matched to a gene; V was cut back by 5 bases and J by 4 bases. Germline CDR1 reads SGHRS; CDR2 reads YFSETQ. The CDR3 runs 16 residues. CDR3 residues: CASSDWDPAGTETQYF. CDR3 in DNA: TGCGCCAGCAGTGATTGGGACCCAGCGGGGACAGAGACCCAGTACTTC.

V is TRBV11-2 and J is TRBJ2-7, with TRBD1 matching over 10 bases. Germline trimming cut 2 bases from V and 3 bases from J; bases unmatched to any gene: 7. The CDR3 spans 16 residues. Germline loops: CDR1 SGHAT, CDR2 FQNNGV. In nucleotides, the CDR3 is TGTGCCAGCAGCTTACGAGGGTGGACAGGGGGCTACGAGCAGTACTTC. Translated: CASSLRGWTGGYEQYF.

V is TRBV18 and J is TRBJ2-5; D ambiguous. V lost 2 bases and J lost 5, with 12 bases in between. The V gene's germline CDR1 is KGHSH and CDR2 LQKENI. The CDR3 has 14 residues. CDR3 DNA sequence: TGTGCCAGCTCACCAACTGATGCCCGGGAGACCCAGTACTTC. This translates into CASSPTDARETQYF. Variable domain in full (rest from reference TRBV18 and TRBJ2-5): NAGVMQNPRHLVRRRGQEARLRCSPMKGHSHVYWYRQLPEEGLKFMVYLQKENIIDESGMPKERFSAEFPKEGPSILRIQQVVRGDSAAYFCASSPTDARETQYFGPGTRLLVL.

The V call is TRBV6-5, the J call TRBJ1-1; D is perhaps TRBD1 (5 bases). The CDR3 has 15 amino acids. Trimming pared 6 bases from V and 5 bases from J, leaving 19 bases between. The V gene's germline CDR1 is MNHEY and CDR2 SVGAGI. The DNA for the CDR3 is TGTGCCAGCAGCCGCCCAGGGTTTCGGGGGACTGAAGCTTTCTTT. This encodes CASSRPGFRGTEAFF.

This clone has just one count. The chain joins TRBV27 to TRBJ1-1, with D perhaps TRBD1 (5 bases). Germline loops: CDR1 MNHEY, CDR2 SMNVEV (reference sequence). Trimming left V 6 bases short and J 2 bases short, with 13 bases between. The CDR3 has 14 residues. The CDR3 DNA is TGTGCCAGCAGGACTCAGGGCGGTAACACTGAAGCTTTCTTT. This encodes CASRTQGGNTEAFF.

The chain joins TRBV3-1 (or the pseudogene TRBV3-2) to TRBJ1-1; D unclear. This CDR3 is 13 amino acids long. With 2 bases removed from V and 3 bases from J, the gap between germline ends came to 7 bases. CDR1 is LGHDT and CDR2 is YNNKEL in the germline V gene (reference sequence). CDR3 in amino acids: CASSQLRDTEAFF. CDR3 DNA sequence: TGTGCCAGCAGCCAACTACGAGACACTGAAGCTTTCTTT.